Listed here is a single TCR beta chain. These data originate in a study of blood T cell repertoires in COVID-19. Overall study context: T cells, B-cell-depleted T cells, or PBMCs supplied cDNA or gDNA.

Assay used: immunoSEQ multiplex PCR; TCRdb lists only in-frame clones, some missing. The table has 310,000 or so clones, 90% seen once. Germline V lookup: CDR1 SNHLY, CDR2 FYNNEI. CDR3 length equals 14 residues. V was trimmed by 4 bases and J by 3 bases, leaving 13 bases between them. Study members were between about 18 and 95 years old and lived in some 22 US regions. The chain uses TRBV2 and TRBJ2-7, with a tentative D call TRBD1 (6 bases). The sequencing input was PBMCs or T cells enriched from blood (not recorded which). The source of this sequence is a woman aged 18-30 years with acute COVID-19. Written as DNA, the CDR3 is TGTGCCAGCAGTGTGAACAGGGTCGGCTACGAGCAGTACTTC. This translates into CASSVNRVGYEQYF. Together with reference TRBV2 and TRBJ2-7, the CDR3 gives the full variable domain: EPEVTQTPSHQVTQMGQEVILRCVPISNHLYFYWYRQILGQKVEFLVSFYNNEISEKSEIFDDQFSVERPDGSNFTLKIRSTKLEDSAMYFCASSVNRVGYEQYFGPGTRLTVT.